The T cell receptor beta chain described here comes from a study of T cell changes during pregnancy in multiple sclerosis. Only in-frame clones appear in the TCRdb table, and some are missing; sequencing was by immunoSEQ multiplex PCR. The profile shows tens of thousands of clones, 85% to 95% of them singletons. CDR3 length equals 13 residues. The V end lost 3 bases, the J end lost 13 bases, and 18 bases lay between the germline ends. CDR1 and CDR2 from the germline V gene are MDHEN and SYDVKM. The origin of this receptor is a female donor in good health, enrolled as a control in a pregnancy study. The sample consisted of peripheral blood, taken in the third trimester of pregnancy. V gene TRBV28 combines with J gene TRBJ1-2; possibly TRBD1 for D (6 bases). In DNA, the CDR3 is TGTGCCAGCAGTTTGGGGCAGGGGACGTTCGGCACCTTC. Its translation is CASSLGQGTFGTF.